This is a list of T cell receptor beta chains from one sample in a study of cytomegalovirus exposure and HLA in healthy donors. Repertoires were generated with immunoSEQ multiplex PCR, while TCRdb's copy carries only in-frame clones and drops some. The sample contains 50,000 to 65,000 clones, 90% to 96% of which appear only once. The sequenced sample was PBMCs. Source of these receptors: a woman aged 18-29 years in good health and CMV-seronegative. The CDR3 runs from the conserved cysteine through the conserved F or W. D genes are given only for firm matches. A row's size may be missing; if present it is once, few, many or a size class.

. | 16 | TRBJ2-7 | TRBV5-1 | TRBD2 | CASSFLAGGLSYEQYF | TGCGCCAGCAGCTTCCTAGCGGGAGGACTCTCCTACGAGCAGTACTTC
. | 15 | TRBJ2-1 | TRBV4-1 | . | CASSQDPDTYNEQFF | TGCGCCAGCAGCCAAGATCCCGACACTTACAATGAGCAGTTCTTC
. | 15 | TRBJ2-5 | TRBV28 | . | CASSHTGRSWETQYF | TGTGCCAGCAGCCATACAGGGCGTTCTTGGGAGACCCAGTACTTC
. | 15 | TRBJ2-1 | TRBV7-3 | TRBD1 | CASSPRGQGVGEQFF | TGTGCCAGCAGCCCACGGGGACAGGGGGTGGGTGAGCAGTTCTTC
few | 15 | TRBJ2-5 | TRBV7-2 | . | CASTPGASVQETQYF | TGTGCCAGCACCCCAGGGGCCTCGGTCCAAGAGACCCAGTACTTC
. | 14 | TRBJ2-2 | TRBV5-1 | . | CASRRTANTGELFF | TGCGCCAGCCGCCGGACAGCGAACACCGGGGAGCTGTTTTTT
. | 16 | TRBJ1-1 | TRBV27 | . | CASSFWGGQGRGEAFF | TGTGCCAGCAGTTTCTGGGGGGGGCAGGGGCGAGGTGAAGCTTTCTTT
. | 16 | TRBJ2-6 | TRBV6-5 | TRBD2 | CASSYVGGSGANVLTF | TGTGCCAGCAGTTACGTGGGAGGGTCTGGGGCCAACGTCCTGACTTTC
. | 13 | TRBJ2-7 | TRBV10-3 | TRBD2 | CAISPGTSGRADF | TGTGCCATCAGCCCCGGGACTAGCGGGAGGGCTGACTTC
once | 12 | TRBJ1-5 | TRBV28 | . | CASSFVNQPQHF | TGTGCCAGCAGTTTCGTGAATCAGCCCCAGCATTTT
. | 14 | TRBJ2-3 | TRBV25-1 | TRBD2 | CASTSGPNTDTQYF | TGTGCCAGCACTAGCGGACCTAACACAGATACGCAGTATTTT
. | 13 | TRBJ1-5 | TRBV19 | . | CASSIREGQPQHF | TGTGCCAGTAGTATAAGGGAGGGTCAGCCCCAGCATTTT
. | 14 | TRBJ1-5 | TRBV6-5 | . | CASSYGQPNQPQHF | TGTGCCAGCAGTTATGGGCAGCCCAATCAGCCCCAGCATTTT
. | 16 | TRBJ2-7 | TRBV6-1 | TRBD1 | CASSEAPGQPIYEQYF | TGTGCCAGCAGTGAAGCCCCGGGACAGCCGATCTACGAGCAGTACTTC
. | 16 | TRBJ1-5 | TRBV7-2 | TRBD1 | CASSPGGQAPRQPQHF | TGTGCCAGCAGCCCCGGGGGACAGGCCCCCCGGCAGCCCCAGCATTTT
once | 14 | TRBJ2-1 | TRBV7-8 | TRBD2 | CASTAGASYNEQFF | TGTGCCAGCACAGCGGGAGCGTCCTACAATGAGCAGTTCTTC
. | 19 | TRBJ2-1 | TRBV19 | TRBD1 | CASSIDWFRWDREYNEQFF | TGTGCCAGTAGTATAGATTGGTTTAGGTGGGACAGGGAATACAATGAGCAGTTCTTC
. | 14 | TRBJ1-1 | TRBV7-3 | TRBD1 | CASSLHRGSTEAFF | TGTGCCAGCAGCTTACACAGGGGGAGCACTGAAGCTTTCTTT
. | 14 | TRBJ2-2 | TRBV15 | TRBD1 | CALRQGQNTGELFF | TGTGCCCTCCGACAGGGCCAGAACACCGGGGAGCTGTTTTTT
. | 12 | TRBJ2-3 | TRBV25-1 | . | CASREVPDGSHF | TGTGCCAGCAGAGAGGTCCCCGACGGGTCTCATTTT
. | 16 | TRBJ1-5 | TRBV7-8 | . | CASSPMGGRTNQPQHF | TGTGCCAGCAGCCCAATGGGGGGACGGACCAATCAGCCCCAGCATTTT
. | 13 | TRBJ2-3 | TRBV19 | . | CASREGPFDTQYF | TGTGCCAGTAGGGAGGGGCCCTTCGATACGCAGTATTTT
. | 16 | TRBJ1-5 | TRBV28 | . | CASTPVGPASNQPQHF | TGTGCCAGCACCCCGGTCGGTCCAGCGAGCAATCAGCCCCAGCATTTT
once | 16 | TRBJ2-1 | TRBV27 | . | CASSPPGGKTYNEQFF | TGTGCCAGCAGTCCCCCGGGGGGCAAAACCTACAATGAGCAGTTCTTC
. | 15 | TRBJ2-3 | TRBV28 | TRBD2 | CASSQTSESTDTQYF | TGTGCCAGCAGCCAGACTAGCGAGAGCACAGATACGCAGTATTTT
. | 14 | TRBJ2-7 | TRBV5-1 | TRBD1 | CASTQGTGGGEQYF | TGCGCCAGCACCCAAGGGACAGGGGGTGGCGAGCAGTACTTC
. | 13 | TRBJ1-3 | TRBV7-6 | TRBD1 | CASSPQGGNTIYF | TGTGCCAGCAGCCCACAGGGGGGAAACACCATATATTTT
. | 15 | TRBJ2-7 | TRBV7-8 | TRBD2 | CASTAGGGLNYEQYF | TGTGCCAGCACCGCAGGCGGGGGACTTAACTACGAGCAGTACTTC
. | 15 | TRBJ1-1 | TRBV7-8 | . | CASSLVRGMNTEAFF | TGTGCCAGCAGCTTAGTTCGGGGGATGAACACTGAAGCTTTCTTT
. | 17 | TRBJ2-1 | TRBV10-2 | . | CASTADTGGTPYNEQFF | TGCGCCAGCACCGCCGACACCGGGGGTACACCCTACAATGAGCAGTTCTTC
. | 16 | TRBJ1-1 | TRBV5-1 | . | CASSTDPGQRNTEAFF | TGCGCCAGCAGCACCGACCCCGGACAGCGGAACACTGAAGCTTTCTTT
. | 15 | TRBJ1-5 | TRBV25-1 | TRBD1 | CASSVGDRDDQPQHF | TGTGCCAGCAGTGTCGGGGACAGGGATGATCAGCCCCAGCATTTT
. | 16 | TRBJ2-7 | TRBV27 | TRBD1 | CASSPPLGTGLHEQYF | TGTGCCAGCAGTCCCCCGCTTGGGACAGGGTTGCACGAGCAGTACTTC
. | 14 | TRBJ2-1 | TRBV29-1 | TRBD2 | CSAPLAGGYNEQFF | TGCAGCGCTCCCCTAGCGGGAGGTTACAATGAGCAGTTCTTC
. | 15 | TRBJ2-7 | TRBV2 | TRBD1 | CASSSRTGTTYEQYF | TGTGCCAGCAGTTCCAGGACAGGGACAACCTACGAGCAGTACTTC
. | 18 | TRBJ2-5 | TRBV4-3 | TRBD2 | CASSPIMGTSRAQETQYF | TGCGCCAGCAGCCCCATTATGGGGACTAGCCGAGCCCAAGAGACCCAGTACTTC
. | 16 | TRBJ1-5 | TRBV15 | . | CATSRDWALGDQPQHF | TGTGCCACCAGCAGAGATTGGGCACTCGGGGATCAGCCCCAGCATTTT
. | 15 | TRBJ2-3 | TRBV30 | . | CAWIGQRPSTDTQYF | TGTGCCTGGATCGGCCAGCGGCCTAGCACAGATACGCAGTATTTT
. | 14 | TRBJ2-5 | TRBV2 | TRBD2 | CASLQREGLVGQYF | TGTGCCAGCCTACAGCGGGAGGGCCTGGTGGGCCAGTACTTC
once | 13 | TRBJ2-7 | TRBV28 | . | CASSPPSSYEQYF | TGTGCCAGCAGTCCTCCTAGCTCCTACGAGCAGTACTTC
. | 15 | TRBJ1-2 | TRBV27 | TRBD1 | CASSWSGTGAGGYTF | TGTGCCAGCAGTTGGTCCGGGACAGGTGCTGGAGGCTACACCTTC
. | 18 | TRBJ2-1 | TRBV5-1 | TRBD2 | CASTPTGTSASSYNEQFF | TGCGCCAGCACCCCTACAGGGACTAGCGCCAGCTCCTACAATGAGCAGTTCTTC
. | 16 | TRBJ2-5 | TRBV7-9 | TRBD2 | CASSQPLAGGRETQYF | TGTGCCAGCAGCCAGCCACTAGCGGGGGGGCGAGAGACCCAGTACTTC
. | 15 | TRBJ2-3 | TRBV7-2 | TRBD2 | CASRPSGGESDTQYF | TGTGCCAGCAGGCCGAGCGGGGGGGAGTCAGATACGCAGTATTTT
. | 14 | TRBJ2-2 | TRBV11-3 | TRBD2 | CASSSLAGAGELFF | TGTGCCAGCAGCTCCCTAGCGGGGGCCGGGGAGCTGTTTTTT
. | 15 | TRBJ2-3 | TRBV6-5 | TRBD2 | CASSPRTSGAGPQYF | TGTGCCAGCAGTCCCAGGACTAGCGGGGCCGGACCGCAGTATTTT
. | 16 | TRBJ1-2 | TRBV2 | TRBD1 | CASLNPARGFMYGYTF | TGTGCCAGCCTGAACCCGGCCAGGGGGTTTATGTATGGCTACACCTTC
. | 15 | TRBJ2-3 | TRBV5-1 | . | CASSLGQGSVDTQYF | TGCGCCAGCAGCTTGGGCCAGGGGTCGGTAGATACGCAGTATTTT
. | 15 | TRBJ2-6 | TRBV27 | . | CASSFTVSGANVLTF | TGTGCCAGCAGTTTTACGGTCTCTGGGGCCAACGTCCTGACTTTC